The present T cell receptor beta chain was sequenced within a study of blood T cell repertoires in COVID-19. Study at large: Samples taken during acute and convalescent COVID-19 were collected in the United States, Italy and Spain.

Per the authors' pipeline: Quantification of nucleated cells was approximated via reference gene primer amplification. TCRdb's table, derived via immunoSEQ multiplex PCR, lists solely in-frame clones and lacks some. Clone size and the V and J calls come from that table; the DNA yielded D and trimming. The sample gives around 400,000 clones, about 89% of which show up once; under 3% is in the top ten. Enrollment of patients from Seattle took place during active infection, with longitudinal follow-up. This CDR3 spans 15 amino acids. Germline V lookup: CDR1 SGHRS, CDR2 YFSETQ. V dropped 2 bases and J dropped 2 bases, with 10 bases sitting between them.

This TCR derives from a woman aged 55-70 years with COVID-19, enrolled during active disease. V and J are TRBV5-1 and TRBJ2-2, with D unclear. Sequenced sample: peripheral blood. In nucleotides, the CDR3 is TGCGCCAGCAGCTTACAGTCTCCAAACACCGGGGAGCTGTTTTTT. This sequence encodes CASSLQSPNTGELFF.